This T cell receptor beta chain was sequenced for a study of T-cell memory formation after mild COVID-19. Study results and caveats: Among clones peaking at day 37 in the second wave, SARS-CoV-2 specificity remained unconfirmed.

TCRdb reprocessed the 5' RACE reads with MiXCR, giving one entry per CDR3 protein. Of 85,000 to 130,000 distinct CDR3 sequences in the sample, 15% to 20% were seen once. This clonotype was counted a few times. Its antigen is as yet unknown. V lost 5 bases, J lost 4 bases, and 11 bases lay in between. This CDR3 spans 13 amino acids. CDR1 and CDR2 from the germline V gene are LGHNA and YNFKEQ. The clonotype was recovered from an adult woman who had mild COVID-19 (a few samples of this study predate the infection). Cell type and time point are not known. Sequences were obtained from PBMCs or a T cell subset sorted from them (not recorded which). The chain employs TRBV4-2 and TRBJ1-2, with unresolved D. The chain's CDR3 is CASSEPSIYGYTF. As DNA, the CDR3 is TGTGCCAGCAGCGAACCATCAATCTATGGCTACACCTTC.